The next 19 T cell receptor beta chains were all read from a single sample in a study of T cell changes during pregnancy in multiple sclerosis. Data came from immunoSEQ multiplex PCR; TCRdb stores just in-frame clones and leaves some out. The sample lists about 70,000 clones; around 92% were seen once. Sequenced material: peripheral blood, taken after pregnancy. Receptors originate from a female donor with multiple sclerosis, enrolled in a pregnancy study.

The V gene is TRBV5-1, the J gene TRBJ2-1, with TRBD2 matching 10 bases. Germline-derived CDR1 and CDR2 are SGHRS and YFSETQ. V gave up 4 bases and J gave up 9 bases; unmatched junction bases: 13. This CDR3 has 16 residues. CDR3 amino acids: CASSPESTSGWGEQFF. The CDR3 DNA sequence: TGCGCCAGCAGCCCCGAATCGACTAGCGGGTGGGGTGAGCAGTTCTTC.

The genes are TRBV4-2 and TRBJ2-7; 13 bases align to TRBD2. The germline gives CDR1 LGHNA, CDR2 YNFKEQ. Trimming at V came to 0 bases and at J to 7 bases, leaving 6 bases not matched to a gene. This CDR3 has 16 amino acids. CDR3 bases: TGTGCCAGCAGCCAAGAACGGGGACTAGCGGGGAGTGAGCAGTACTTC. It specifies CASSQERGLAGSEQYF.

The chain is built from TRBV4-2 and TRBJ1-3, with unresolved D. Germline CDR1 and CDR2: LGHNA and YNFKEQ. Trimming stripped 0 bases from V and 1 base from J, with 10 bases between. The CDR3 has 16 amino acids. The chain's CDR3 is CASSQDSLSSGNTIYF. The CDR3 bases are TGTGCCAGCAGCCAAGATTCCCTTTCTTCTGGAAACACCATATATTTT.

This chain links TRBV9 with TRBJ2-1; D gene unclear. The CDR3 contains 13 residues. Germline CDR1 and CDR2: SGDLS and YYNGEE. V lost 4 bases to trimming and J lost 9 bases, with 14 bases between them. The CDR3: CASSPLTESEQFF. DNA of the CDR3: TGTGCCAGCAGCCCCCTCACAGAGAGTGAGCAGTTCTTC.

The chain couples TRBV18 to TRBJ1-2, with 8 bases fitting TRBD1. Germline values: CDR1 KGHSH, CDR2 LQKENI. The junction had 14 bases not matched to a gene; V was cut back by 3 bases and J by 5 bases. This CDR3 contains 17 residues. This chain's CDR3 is CASSPLQGEVLGYGYTF. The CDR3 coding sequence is TGTGCCAGCTCACCGCTACAGGGGGAAGTTCTAGGGTATGGCTACACCTTC.

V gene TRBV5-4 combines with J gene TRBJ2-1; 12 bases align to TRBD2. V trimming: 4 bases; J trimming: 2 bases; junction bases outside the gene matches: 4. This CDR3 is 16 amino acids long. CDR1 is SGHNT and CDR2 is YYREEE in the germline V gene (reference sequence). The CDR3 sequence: CASSRRTSGAYNEQFF. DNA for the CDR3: TGTGCCAGCAGCCGTCGGACTAGCGGGGCCTACAATGAGCAGTTCTTC.

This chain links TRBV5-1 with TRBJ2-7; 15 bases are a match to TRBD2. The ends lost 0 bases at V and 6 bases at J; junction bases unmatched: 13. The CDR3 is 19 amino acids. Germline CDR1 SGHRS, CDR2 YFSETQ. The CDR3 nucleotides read TGCGCCAGCAGCTTGGGGGGACTAGCGGGAGGCCCGGGTTTTAGCGAGCAGTACTTC. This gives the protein CASSLGGLAGGPGFSEQYF.

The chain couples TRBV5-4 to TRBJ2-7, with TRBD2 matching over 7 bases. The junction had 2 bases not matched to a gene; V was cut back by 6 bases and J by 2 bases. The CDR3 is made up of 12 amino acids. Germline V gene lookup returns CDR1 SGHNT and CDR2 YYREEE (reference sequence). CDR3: CASNSGTYEQYF. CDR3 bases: TGTGCCAGCAACAGCGGGACCTACGAGCAGTACTTC.

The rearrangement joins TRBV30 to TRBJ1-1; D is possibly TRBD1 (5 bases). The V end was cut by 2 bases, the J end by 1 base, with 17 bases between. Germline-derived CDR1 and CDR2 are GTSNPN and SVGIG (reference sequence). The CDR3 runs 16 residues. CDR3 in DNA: TGTGCCTGGAGTATAGGTAGGGGAGGCGCGAACACTGAAGCTTTCTTT. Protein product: CAWSIGRGGANTEAFF.

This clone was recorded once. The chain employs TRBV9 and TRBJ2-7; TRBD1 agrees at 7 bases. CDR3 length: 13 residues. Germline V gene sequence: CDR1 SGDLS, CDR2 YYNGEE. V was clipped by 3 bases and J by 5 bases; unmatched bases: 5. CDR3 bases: TGTGCCAGCAGCGGACAGGGTGGACACGAGCAGTACTTC. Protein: CASSGQGGHEQYF.

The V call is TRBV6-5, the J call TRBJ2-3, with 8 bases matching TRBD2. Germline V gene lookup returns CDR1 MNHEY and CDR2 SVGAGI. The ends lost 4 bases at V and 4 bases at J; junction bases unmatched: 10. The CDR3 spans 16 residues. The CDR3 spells CASSWGSGDRPDTQYF. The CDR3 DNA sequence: TGTGCCAGCAGTTGGGGTAGCGGGGATCGCCCAGATACGCAGTATTTT.

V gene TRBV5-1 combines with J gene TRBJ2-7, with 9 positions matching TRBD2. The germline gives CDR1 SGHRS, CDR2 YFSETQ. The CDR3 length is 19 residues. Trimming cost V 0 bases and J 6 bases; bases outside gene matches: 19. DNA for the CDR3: TGCGCCAGCAGCTTGGTTGATCGTTCTATAGCGGGAGAATTGGGCGAGCAGTACTTC. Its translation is CASSLVDRSIAGELGEQYF.

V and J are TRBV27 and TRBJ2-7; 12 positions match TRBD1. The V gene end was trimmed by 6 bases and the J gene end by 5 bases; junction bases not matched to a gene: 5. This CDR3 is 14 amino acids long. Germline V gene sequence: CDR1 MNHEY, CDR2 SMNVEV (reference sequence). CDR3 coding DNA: TGTGCCAGCAGGGGACAGGGGGCCGTCAACGAGCAGTACTTC. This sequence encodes CASRGQGAVNEQYF.

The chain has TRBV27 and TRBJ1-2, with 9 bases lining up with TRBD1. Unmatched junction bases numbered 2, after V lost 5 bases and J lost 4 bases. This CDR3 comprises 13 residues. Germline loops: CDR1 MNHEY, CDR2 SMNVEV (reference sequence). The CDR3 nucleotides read TGTGCCAGCAGTGGACAGGGGTCCTATGGCTACACCTTC. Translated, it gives CASSGQGSYGYTF.

As DNA, the CDR3 is TGTGCCATCAGAAAAGAGGGGAGGGGCAATCAGCCCCAGCATTTT. Translation gives CAIRKEGRGNQPQHF. The chain uses TRBV10-3 and TRBJ1-5, with D possibly being TRBD1 (5 bases). V lost 6 bases, J lost 2 bases, and 14 bases lay in between. Germline V gene sequence: CDR1 ENHRY, CDR2 SYGVKD. This CDR3 has 15 amino acids.

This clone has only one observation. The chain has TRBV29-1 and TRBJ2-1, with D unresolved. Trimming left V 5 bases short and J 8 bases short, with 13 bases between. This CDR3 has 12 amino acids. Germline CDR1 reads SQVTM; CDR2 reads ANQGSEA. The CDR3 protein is CSVIRNEDEQFF. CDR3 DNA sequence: TGCAGCGTTATTAGAAACGAGGATGAGCAGTTCTTC.

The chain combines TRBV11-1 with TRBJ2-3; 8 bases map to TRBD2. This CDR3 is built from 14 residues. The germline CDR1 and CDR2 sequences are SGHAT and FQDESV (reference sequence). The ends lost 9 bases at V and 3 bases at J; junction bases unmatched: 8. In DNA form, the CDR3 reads TGTGCCAGTCGACCGGGACTAGGAACAGATACGCAGTATTTT. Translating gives CASRPGLGTDTQYF. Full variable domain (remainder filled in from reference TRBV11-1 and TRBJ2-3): EAEVAQSPRYKITEKSQAVAFWCDPISGHATLYWYRQILGQGPELLVQFQDESVVDDSQLPKDRFSAERLKGVDSTLKIQPAELGDSAMYLCASRPGLGTDTQYFGPGTRLTVL.

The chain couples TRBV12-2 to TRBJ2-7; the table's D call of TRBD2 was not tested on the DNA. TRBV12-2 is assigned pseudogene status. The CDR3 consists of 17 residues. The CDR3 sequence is CASRTKEVGGIRYEQYF. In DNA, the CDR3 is TGTGCAAGTCGCACAAAAGAAGTCGGGGGGATTCGCTACGAGCAGTACTTC.

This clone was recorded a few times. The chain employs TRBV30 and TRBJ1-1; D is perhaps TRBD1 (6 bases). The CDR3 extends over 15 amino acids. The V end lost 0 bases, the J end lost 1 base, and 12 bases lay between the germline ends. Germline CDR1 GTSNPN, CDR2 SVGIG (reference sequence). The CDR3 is CAWSVGVRGNTEAFF. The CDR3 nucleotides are TGTGCCTGGAGTGTAGGGGTCAGGGGGAACACTGAAGCTTTCTTT.